Below are 20 T cell receptor beta chains sequenced from a single sample in a study of graft-versus-host responses after intestinal transplantation. Method: immunoSEQ multiplex PCR; TCRdb's copy keeps in-frame clones and lacks some. Of about 86,000 clones in the sample, about nine tenths were seen once. Their recognized antigens are unknown. Sequenced material: unstimulated CD4+ T cells sorted from spleen or lymph node cells, taken before transplant. The receptors originated from a human donor who was the organ donor for an intestinal transplant.

The chain links TRBV11-2 to TRBJ2-3; D remains unclear. V was trimmed by 2 bases and J by 0 bases, leaving 9 bases between them. There are 15 residues in the CDR3. Looked up from germline, CDR1 is SGHAT and CDR2 is FQNNGV. Here the CDR3 reads CASSLRPGSTDTQYF. CDR3 in DNA: TGTGCCAGCAGCTTACGGCCGGGTAGCACAGATACGCAGTATTTT.

The V gene is TRBV19, the J gene TRBJ2-5; 7 nucleotides match TRBD1. Germline CDR1 reads LNHDA; CDR2 reads SQIVND (reference sequence). The CDR3 covers 15 residues. With 5 bases clipped from V and 0 bases from J, the junction kept 6 bases outside the gene matches. The CDR3 loop reads CASSVQGLDQETQYF. DNA for the CDR3: TGTGCCAGTAGTGTACAGGGGCTGGACCAAGAGACCCAGTACTTC.

This clone was seen just once. The V and J genes are TRBV11-1 and TRBJ2-7; 9 bases map to TRBD2. V was pared by 2 bases and J by 3 bases, with 8 bases of the junction left unmatched. Germline CDR1 SGHAT, CDR2 FQDESV (reference sequence). The CDR3 has 16 amino acids. In DNA form, the CDR3 reads TGTGCCAGCAGCTTACTCGGGACTAGCCTAGACTACGAGCAGTACTTC. Residues: CASSLLGTSLDYEQYF.

This clone was detected once. V usage is TRBV5-1 and J usage is TRBJ1-2, with D maybe TRBD1 (5 bases). The V and J ends lost 0 bases and 6 bases respectively, with 9 bases between them. This CDR3 has 13 amino acids. Germline CDR1 reads SGHRS; CDR2 reads YFSETQ. CDR3: CASSLGDSNGYTF. The DNA for the CDR3 is TGCGCCAGCAGCTTGGGGGACTCCAATGGCTACACCTTC. The full variable domain, in which reference TRBV5-1 and TRBJ1-2 provide the parts outside the CDR3, is KAGVTQTPRYLIKTRGQQVTLSCSPISGHRSVSWYQQTPGQGLQFLFEYFSETQRNKGNFPGRFSGRQFSNSRSEMNVSTLELGDSALYLCASSLGDSNGYTFGSGTRLTVV.

V gene TRBV6-1 combines with J gene TRBJ2-7, with a possible D match to TRBD2 (5 bases). Trimming removed 5 bases at V and 2 bases at J, with 16 bases between. The CDR3 covers 15 residues. Germline V lookup: CDR1 MNHNS, CDR2 SASEGT. The CDR3 loop is CASSSRLQPPYEQYF. For the CDR3, the DNA is TGTGCCAGCAGTTCCCGACTACAGCCCCCCTACGAGCAGTACTTC.

About this clone: At one end, the junction sequence differs from germline, possibly due to a read error. The chain uses TRBV5-3 and TRBJ2-2, with D perhaps TRBD2 (6 bases). TRBV5-3 is treated as an ORF (open reading frame) with a function not yet certain. The CDR3 has 20 amino acids. The CDR3 is CARSAGRNALLAGNAGELFF. The CDR3 DNA follows: TGTGCCAGAAGCGCGGGACGTAACGCACTTCTGGCAGGGAACGCCGGGGAGCTGTTTTTT.

The CDR3 DNA reads as TGTGCTACCCGGCGGACAGATACGCAGTATTTT. This encodes CATRRTDTQYF. The chain joins TRBV6-5 to TRBJ2-3; D uncertain. The CDR3 totals 11 residues. The V gene's germline CDR1 is MNHEY and CDR2 SVGAGI.

The J gene is TRBJ2-5, the V gene TRBV28; no definite D call. This CDR3 spans 15 amino acids. Trimming took off 2 bases at V and 4 bases at J, with 14 bases between the two ends. Germline CDR1 MDHEN, CDR2 SYDVKM. This chain's CDR3 is CASSLSSRVIETQYF. The CDR3, as DNA: TGTGCCAGCAGTTTAAGTTCGCGAGTCATAGAGACCCAGTACTTC.

The chain links TRBV7-9 to TRBJ2-1, with 8 bases matching TRBD2. The CDR3 length is 18 residues. V was pared by 1 base and J by 5 bases, with 13 bases of the junction left unmatched. Germline CDR1 SEHNR, CDR2 FQNEAQ (reference sequence). The CDR3: CASSLVPYREGTDNEQFF. CDR3 nucleotide sequence: TGTGCCAGCAGCTTAGTCCCATACCGGGAGGGCACGGACAATGAGCAGTTCTTC.

The CDR3, as DNA: TGCGCCAGCAGTCAATCTGGACAGGGGGCGCGTGGTGATCAGCCCCAGCATTTT. Translated, it gives CASSQSGQGARGDQPQHF. The chain has TRBV23-1 and TRBJ1-5; the match to TRBD1 covers 11 bases. TRBV23-1 is recorded as an ORF, its role being uncertain. With V trimmed by 0 bases and J by 5 bases, 9 bases remained unmatched. The length of the CDR3 is 18 residues.

This rearrangement joins TRBV19 to TRBJ2-1, with 9 bases lining up with TRBD2. The CDR3 length is 16 residues. The V and J ends lost 3 bases and 2 bases, in that order; junction bases with no gene match: 5. The germline CDR1 and CDR2 sequences are LNHDA and SQIVND (reference sequence). This CDR3 is CASSMKVAGAYNEQFF. The CDR3 DNA sequence: TGTGCCAGTAGTATGAAAGTAGCGGGGGCCTACAATGAGCAGTTCTTC.

The rearrangement links TRBV4-1 to TRBJ1-5; tentative D call: TRBD1 (6 bases). Per the germline V gene, CDR1 is MGHRA and CDR2 is YSYEKL. Between the trimmed V and J ends, which lost 0 bases and 1 base, there was a span of 16 bases. This CDR3 is built from 18 residues. DNA for the CDR3: TGCGCCAGCAGCCAAGAAGTCGGGCGGCAGGGGAGCAATCAGCCCCAGCATTTT. This translates into CASSQEVGRQGSNQPQHF.

V is TRBV18 and J is TRBJ1-2; D is possibly TRBD1 (6 bases). The CDR3 totals 16 residues. V lost 3 bases and J 6 bases, leaving 20 bases between the germline ends. Looked up from germline, CDR1 is KGHSH and CDR2 is LQKENI. CDR3 sequence (DNA): TGTGCCAGCTCACCGAGGACAGTCTCCGGCGTCGATGGCTACACCTTC. This encodes CASSPRTVSGVDGYTF.

The genes are TRBV18 and TRBJ2-5, with 7 bases matching TRBD1. The closer fit of TRBJ2-7 to the DNA end suggests the J call may be wrong. Germline V gene data show CDR1 as KGHSH and CDR2 as LQKENI. This CDR3 is 16 amino acids long. Written as DNA, the CDR3 is TGTGCCAGCTCACCACAAAAATACAGGGGTTCCCTCGAGCAGTACTTC. It translates to CASSPQKYRGSLEQYF.

The chain couples TRBV5-5 to TRBJ1-3, with TRBD1 identical over 7 bases. V trimming: 1 base; J trimming: 0 bases; junction bases outside the gene matches: 10. The CDR3 spans 18 residues. The germline V gene has CDR1 SGHKS and CDR2 YYEKEE (reference sequence). The DNA for the CDR3 is TGTGCCAGCAGCTTGAATGCCGGGACAGCCTTCTCTGGAAACACCATATATTTT. As protein: CASSLNAGTAFSGNTIYF.

The rearrangement uses TRBV11-2 and TRBJ2-3; the match to TRBD2 covers 13 bases. V lost 4 bases to trimming and J lost 6 bases; unmatched junction nucleotides: 7. The CDR3 spans 16 residues. From germline, CDR1 is SGHAT and CDR2 FQNNGV. In DNA form, the CDR3 reads TGTGCCAGCAGCTCTATCTTACTAGCGGGGGGGGATACGCAGTATTTT. This gives the protein CASSSILLAGGDTQYF.

This chain links TRBV11-3 with TRBJ2-3, with 8 bases fitting TRBD1. The germline CDR1 and CDR2 sequences are SGHNT and YENEEA. V was clipped by 2 bases and J by 1 base; unmatched bases: 11. The CDR3 is 18 amino acids. CDR3 amino acids: CASSLFSPGQGGTDTQYF. As DNA, the CDR3 is TGTGCCAGCAGCTTATTCAGTCCAGGACAGGGTGGCACAGATACGCAGTATTTT.

This chain connects TRBV7-9 to TRBJ1-4; tentatively, D is TRBD1 (5 bases). Germline V gives CDR1 SEHNR, CDR2 FQNEAQ (reference sequence). The CDR3 totals 14 residues. Trimming cost V 5 bases and J 3 bases, with 10 bases left between them. The CDR3 bases are TGTGCCAGCAGCCGGGGGTACTCTAATGAAAAACTGTTTTTT. This codes for CASSRGYSNEKLFF. The full variable domain, with the rest looked up from reference TRBV7-9 and TRBJ1-4, is DTGVSQNPRHKITKRGQNVTFRCDPISEHNRLYWYRQTLGQGPEFLTYFQNEAQLEKSRLLSDRFSAERPKGSFSTLEIQRTEQGDSAMYLCASSRGYSNEKLFFGSGTQLSVL.

This clone was detected only once. The rearrangement joins TRBV12-5 to TRBJ2-3; 8 nucleotides match TRBD2. Germline values: CDR1 LGHNT, CDR2 FRNRAP. CDR3 length: 16 residues. Unmatched junction bases numbered 10, after V lost 4 bases and J lost 4 bases. This CDR3 is CASGYLAGGSSDTQYF. For the CDR3, the DNA is TGTGCTAGTGGTTATCTGGCGGGGGGTAGTTCAGATACGCAGTATTTT.

This clone was counted a single time. The chain couples TRBV28 to TRBJ2-1, with 11 bases that match TRBD2. V lost 3 bases, J lost 7 bases, and 11 bases stayed unmatched. Germline values: CDR1 MDHEN, CDR2 SYDVKM. This CDR3 contains 17 residues. CDR3 nucleotide sequence: TGTGCCAGCAGTTTTAGCGGGGGGGGGACTAGTCGGAATGAGCAGTTCTTC. It encodes CASSFSGGGTSRNEQFF.